One TCR beta chain is described in this entry. Expressed TCRB transcripts were sequenced after all isolated RNA was converted to cDNA. Method: immunoSEQ multiplex PCR; TCRdb's copy keeps in-frame clones and lacks some. The data contain some 360,000 clones, roughly 21% of them singletons. The sample originates from a study of beta chain features in type 1 diabetes. For the study at large: Patients looked much like healthy donors when it came to age, gender and cell yields. Sorted cells, some 110,000,000 in number, were examined across all samples.

Germline V gene sequence: CDR1 MNHEY, CDR2 SMNVEV (reference sequence). The CDR3 length is 21 residues. V dropped 6 bases and J dropped 4; count of bases not matched to a gene: 22. Over 95% purity was reached by all sorted populations. The sequencing sample was made of naive CD4+ T cells from blood. The source of this sequence is a woman aged 18 to 35 in good health. The chain carries TRBV27 and TRBJ2-5; 14 bases are shared with TRBD2. The CDR3 spells CASSLNPPRLAGGPRGETQYF. The CDR3 DNA sequence: TGTGCCAGCAGCCTTAACCCCCCGCGACTAGCGGGAGGGCCCCGGGGAGAGACCCAGTACTTC.